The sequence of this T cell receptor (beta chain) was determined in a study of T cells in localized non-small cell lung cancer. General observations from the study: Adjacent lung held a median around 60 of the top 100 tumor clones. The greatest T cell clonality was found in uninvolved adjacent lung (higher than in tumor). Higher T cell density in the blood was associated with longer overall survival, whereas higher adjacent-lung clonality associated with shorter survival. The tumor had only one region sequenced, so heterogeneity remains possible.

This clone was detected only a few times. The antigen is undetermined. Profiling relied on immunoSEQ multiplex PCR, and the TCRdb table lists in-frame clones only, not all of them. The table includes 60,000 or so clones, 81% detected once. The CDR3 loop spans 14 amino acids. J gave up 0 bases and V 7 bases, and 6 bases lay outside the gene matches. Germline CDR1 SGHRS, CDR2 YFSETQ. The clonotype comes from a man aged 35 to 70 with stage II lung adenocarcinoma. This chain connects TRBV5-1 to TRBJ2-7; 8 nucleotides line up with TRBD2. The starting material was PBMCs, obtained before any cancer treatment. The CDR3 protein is CASASGSTSYEQYF. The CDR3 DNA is TGCGCCAGCGCTAGCGGGTCTACCTCCTACGAGCAGTACTTC.